Following are 14 T cell receptor beta chains from one sample sequenced in a study of blood T cell repertoires in COVID-19. TCRdb's copy holds only in-frame clones and misses some; the assay was immunoSEQ multiplex PCR. The table has around 250,000 clones, 70% to 90% seen once. Sequencing used PBMCs or T cells enriched from blood (not recorded which). These receptors were obtained from a woman in her forties or fifties who had recovered from COVID-19.

V and J are TRBV12-3 or TRBV12-4 and TRBJ2-3; the D is unclear. With 5 bases removed from V and 2 bases from J, the gap between germline ends came to 5 bases. CDR3 size: 12 residues. The CDR3 DNA sequence: TGTGCCAGCAGTCCTTTCACAGATACGCAGTATTTT. It yields the protein CASSPFTDTQYF.

The V call is TRBV29-1, the J call TRBJ2-2; 7 bases are shared with TRBD2. From germline, CDR1 is SQVTM and CDR2 ANQGSEA. This CDR3 has 14 residues. Germline trimming cut 6 bases from V and 4 bases from J; bases unmatched to any gene: 8. The CDR3 reads CSVAGREPTGELFF. In DNA, the CDR3 is TGCAGCGTGGCGGGGCGGGAGCCCACCGGGGAGCTGTTTTTT.

This clone was detected a few times. The V and J genes are TRBV7-9 and TRBJ1-3, with a weak D call TRBD1 (6 bases). The CDR3 has 14 amino acids. Germline CDR1 reads SEHNR; CDR2 reads FQNEAQ (reference sequence). The ends were cut back, 3 bases at V and 4 bases at J, with 10 bases in the middle. CDR3 loop: CASSFRDKGNTIYF. The CDR3 DNA sequence: TGTGCCAGCAGCTTTCGGGACAAAGGAAACACCATATATTTT.

The chain carries TRBV27 and TRBJ1-5; 11 nucleotides agree with TRBD1. The CDR3 contains 15 residues. Trimming cost V 4 bases and J 7 bases; bases outside gene matches: 6. The germline V gene has CDR1 MNHEY and CDR2 SMNVEV (reference sequence). The CDR3 nucleotides read TGTGCCAGCAGTTCGGGACAGGGGGTTTACCAGCCCCAGCATTTT. Translating it yields CASSSGQGVYQPQHF.

This rearrangement joins TRBV5-5 to TRBJ2-1; D may be TRBD2 (6 bases). Germline CDR1 is SGHKS and CDR2 is YYEKEE (reference sequence). The CDR3 covers 15 residues. Trimming left V 6 bases short and J 1 base short, with 14 bases between. CDR3 bases: TGTGCCAGCAACCGGGGTAGCGGTTCCTACAATGAGCAGTTCTTC. Its translation: CASNRGSGSYNEQFF. The whole variable domain, filled in from reference TRBV5-5 and TRBJ2-1, reads DAGVTQSPTHLIKTRGQQVTLRCSPISGHKSVSWYQQVLGQGPQFIFQYYEKEERGRGNFPDRFSARQFPNYSSELNVNALLLGDSALYLCASNRGSGSYNEQFFGPGTRLTVL.

CDR3: CATSRPGQGINEQFF. The CDR3 coding sequence is TGTGCCACCAGCAGGCCGGGACAGGGGATCAATGAGCAGTTCTTC. The rearrangement joins TRBV15 to TRBJ2-1; 10 bases align to TRBD1. CDR1 and CDR2 (germline): LNHNV, YYDKDF (reference sequence). The length of the CDR3 is 15 residues. Losses at the gene ends were 3 bases for V and 6 bases for J; bases not matched to a gene: 5.

The chain is built from TRBV6-5 and TRBJ1-5, with a tentative D call TRBD1 (6 bases). The V gene's germline CDR1 is MNHEY and CDR2 SVGAGI. CDR3 length equals 15 residues. V was clipped by 7 bases and J by 4 bases, with 17 bases between them. CDR3 loop: CASNQAGGPNQPQHF. The CDR3 nucleotides are TGTGCCAGCAACCAGGCGGGGGGCCCGAATCAGCCCCAGCATTTT.

The V and J genes are TRBV12-3 or TRBV12-4 and TRBJ1-2; D is ambiguous. V was pared by 3 bases and J by 7 bases, with 9 bases between. The CDR3 extends over 12 amino acids. CDR3 nucleotide sequence: TGTGCCAGCAGTTTCGGGGTGGGTGGCTACACCTTC. It codes for CASSFGVGGYTF.

The J gene is TRBJ2-7, the V gene TRBV27; 14 positions match TRBD2. V dropped 3 bases and J dropped 0; count of bases not matched to a gene: 7. The CDR3 contains 18 residues. Germline CDR1 MNHEY, CDR2 SMNVEV (reference sequence). The DNA of the CDR3 is TGTGCCAGCAGTTTTAGGACTAGCGGGAGGTCGAGCTCCTACGAGCAGTACTTC. Residues: CASSFRTSGRSSSYEQYF.

The CDR3 protein is CASSHKTGGFNTGELFF. The CDR3 DNA reads as TGTGCCAGCAGCCACAAGACAGGGGGCTTTAACACCGGGGAGCTGTTTTTT. V usage is TRBV4-2 and J usage is TRBJ2-2; TRBD1 matches at 10 bases. The V gene end was trimmed by 3 bases and the J gene end by 2 bases; junction bases not matched to a gene: 6. Germline loops: CDR1 LGHNA, CDR2 YNFKEQ. The CDR3 covers 17 residues.

A remark on this clone: The sample contains more than one DNA sequence encoding this CDR3. The chain employs TRBV11-2 and TRBJ1-1, with D unclear. The CDR3 has 13 residues. Germline values: CDR1 SGHAT, CDR2 FQNNGV. Trimming took 0 bases from V and 5 from J, leaving 7 bases between them. The CDR3 DNA sequence: TGTGCCAGCAGCTTAGAGCGGGGAACTGAAGCTTTCTTT. Translated: CASSLERGTEAFF.

The J gene is TRBJ1-2, the V gene TRBV28, with a possible D match to TRBD1 (5 bases). V shed 3 bases and J shed 4 bases, with 12 bases lying between them. Looked up from germline, CDR1 is MDHEN and CDR2 is SYDVKM. CDR3 length: 14 amino acids. The CDR3 spells CASSLLRAGYGYTF. CDR3 bases: TGTGCCAGCAGTTTGCTCAGGGCAGGCTATGGCTACACCTTC.

This clone was recorded once. The V gene is TRBV5-5, the J gene TRBJ1-1; perhaps TRBD1 as D (5 bases). V was clipped by 0 bases and J by 6 bases, with 12 bases between them. Germline CDR1 reads SGHKS; CDR2 reads YYEKEE (reference sequence). This CDR3 spans 14 amino acids. The CDR3 DNA reads as TGTGCCAGCAGCTTGGTGGGGCGACCCTCTGAAGCTTTCTTT. Residues: CASSLVGRPSEAFF.

V is TRBV20-1 and J is TRBJ2-1, with 12 nucleotides matching TRBD2. The CDR3 sequence is 18 residues long. V lost 3 bases and J lost 3; bases outside the gene matches: 12. Germline values: CDR1 DFQATT, CDR2 SNEGSKA (reference sequence). The CDR3 DNA reads TGCAGTGCTAGTTTTAGCTTTTCTAGCGGGAGGGTCTACAATGAGCAGTTCTTC. Translating it yields CSASFSFSSGRVYNEQFF.